This T cell receptor (beta chain) stems from a study of cytomegalovirus exposure and HLA in healthy donors. The overall study: One earlier analysis, a look at roughly 170 million T cells, found more than 100 million unique TCR beta sequences. Out of several hundred genotyped donors, about 81% belonged to the Caucasian-associated ancestry cluster.

Study results and caveats: Later analysis indicated greater clonal expansion among HLA-associated TCR beta chains than among equally common other chains. Investigators reported more than 150 TCR beta chains as tied to cytomegalovirus.

This PCR relied on a set of 60 Vbeta primers and 13 Jbeta primers. Using immunoSEQ multiplex PCR, the repertoire was profiled, and TCRdb retains in-frame clones only, with some absent. The data contain around 140,000 clones, about 77% of them singletons. Regarding this clone: No antigen is known for it.

Sequencing used PBMCs. The clonotype was recovered from a female donor in good health and CMV-seronegative.

CDR3 residues: CAISESRASGLQYF. The CDR3 nucleotides are TGTGCCATCAGTGAGTCTCGGGCTAGCGGACTGCAGTATTTT. The chain employs TRBV10-3 and TRBJ2-3; 7 bases map to TRBD2. The CDR3 is 14 amino acids. With V trimmed by 0 bases and J by 11 bases, 8 bases remained unmatched. The germline gives CDR1 ENHRY, CDR2 SYGVKD.